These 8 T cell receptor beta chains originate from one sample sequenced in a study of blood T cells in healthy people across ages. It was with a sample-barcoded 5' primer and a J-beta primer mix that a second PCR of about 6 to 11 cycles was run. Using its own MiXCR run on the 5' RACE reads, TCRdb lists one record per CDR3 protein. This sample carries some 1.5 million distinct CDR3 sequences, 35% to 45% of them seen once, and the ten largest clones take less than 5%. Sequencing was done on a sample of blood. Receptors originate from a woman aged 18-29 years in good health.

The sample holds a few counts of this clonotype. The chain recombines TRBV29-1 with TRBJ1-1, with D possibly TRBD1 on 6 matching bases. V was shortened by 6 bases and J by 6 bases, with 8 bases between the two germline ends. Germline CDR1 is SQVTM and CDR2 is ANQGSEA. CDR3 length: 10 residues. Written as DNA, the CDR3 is TGCAGCGTCTGGACAGCTGAAGCTTTCTTT. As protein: CSVWTAEAFF.

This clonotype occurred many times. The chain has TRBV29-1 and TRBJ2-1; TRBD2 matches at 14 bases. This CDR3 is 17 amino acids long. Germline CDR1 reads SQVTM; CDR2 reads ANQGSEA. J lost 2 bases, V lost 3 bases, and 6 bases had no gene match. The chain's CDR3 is CSVEGLAGVGTYNEQFF. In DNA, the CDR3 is TGCAGCGTTGAGGGACTAGCGGGAGTTGGAACCTACAATGAGCAGTTCTTC.

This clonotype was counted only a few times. This CDR3 is CASSLFGQGVFGQYF. Here the CDR3 DNA reads TGTGCCAGCAGTTTATTCGGACAGGGAGTGTTTGGGCAGTACTTC. This chain links TRBV27 with TRBJ2-4; 8 nucleotides align to TRBD1. The CDR3 loop spans 15 amino acids. After removal of 1 base from V and 13 bases from J, the junction contained 12 bases not matched to a gene. The germline CDR1 and CDR2 sequences are MNHEY and SMNVEV (reference sequence).

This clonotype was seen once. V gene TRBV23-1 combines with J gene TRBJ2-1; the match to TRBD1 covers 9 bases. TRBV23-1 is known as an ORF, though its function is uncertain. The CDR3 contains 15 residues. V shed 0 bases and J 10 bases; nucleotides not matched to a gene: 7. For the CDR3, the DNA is TGCGCCAGCAGTCAATCTGGGGACAGGGTCTACGAGCAGTTCTTC. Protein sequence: CASSQSGDRVYEQFF.

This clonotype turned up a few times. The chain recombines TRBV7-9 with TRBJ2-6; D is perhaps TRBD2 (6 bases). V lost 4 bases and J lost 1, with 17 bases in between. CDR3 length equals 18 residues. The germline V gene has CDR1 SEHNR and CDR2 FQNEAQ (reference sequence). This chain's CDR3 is CASSSTQGLLSGANVLTF. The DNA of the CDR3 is TGTGCCAGCAGCTCCACCCAGGGACTGCTGTCTGGGGCCAACGTCCTGACTTTC.

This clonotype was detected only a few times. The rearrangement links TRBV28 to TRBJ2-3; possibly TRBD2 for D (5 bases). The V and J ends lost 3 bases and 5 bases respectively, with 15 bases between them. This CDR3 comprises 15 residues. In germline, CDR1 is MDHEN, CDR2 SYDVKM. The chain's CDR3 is CASSLQDSHLDTQYF. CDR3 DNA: TGTGCCAGCAGTTTGCAGGACTCCCACCTAGATACGCAGTATTTT.

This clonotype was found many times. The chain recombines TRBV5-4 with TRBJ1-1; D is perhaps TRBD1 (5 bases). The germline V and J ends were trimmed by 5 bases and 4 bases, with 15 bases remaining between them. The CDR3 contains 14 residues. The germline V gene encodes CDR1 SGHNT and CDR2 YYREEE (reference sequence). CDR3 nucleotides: TGTGCCAGCAGTCTAAGGGGCGTCGGCACTGAAGCTTTCTTT. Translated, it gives CASSLRGVGTEAFF.

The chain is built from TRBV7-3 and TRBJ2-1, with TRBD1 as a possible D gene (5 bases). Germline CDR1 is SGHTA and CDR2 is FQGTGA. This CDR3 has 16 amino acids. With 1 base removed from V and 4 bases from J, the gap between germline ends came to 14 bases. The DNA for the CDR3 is TGTGCCAGCAGCTTAATGGGCAGAAAGGGGTACAATGAGCAGTTCTTC. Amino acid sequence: CASSLMGRKGYNEQFF.